This is a list of T cell receptor beta chains from one sample in a study of blood T cells in healthy people across ages. Via MiXCR, TCRdb re-called the 5' RACE reads, giving one row per CDR3 protein. This table has 1.4 million to 1.5 million distinct CDR3 sequences, about 43% appearing once. The material sequenced was blood. These receptor sequences come from a woman aged 18-29 years in good health. CDR3s leave out the opening cysteine and the closing phenylalanine or tryptophan.

V	CDR3
TRBV7-9	ASSYRSAGDNEQY
TRBV4-1	ASSHLSSYEQY
TRBV9	ASSPTSGGAGEQY
TRBV6-1	VSGVDPPQH
TRBV21-1	ASSNPGVGQKENTGELF
TRBV6-1	ASRMDRVDYGYT
TRBV4-1	ASSQLGGGTQRTEAF
TRBV6-5	ASSYNAGVGPYEQY
TRBV7-2	ASSWTVDNEQF
TRBV5-1	ASSSPVGGGPFTGELF
TRBV2	ASSASGNYNEQF
TRBV2	ASSEEGLGSNEQF
TRBV27	ASSPRTGPTYEQY
TRBV20-1	SAPRQNTGELF
TRBV27	ASSSRRGEQF
TRBV10-3	AISHWLFGGTDTQY
TRBV9	ASSVSGGLVVETQY
TRBV13	ASSSPRTRREGGGYT
TRBV7-9	ASSTDRGNGYT
TRBV7-9	ASSFPDRPNTEAF
TRBV12-5	ASGLVRLAGVRNTDTQY
TRBV21-1	ATTGTKNIQY
TRBV7-9	ASQDRDNYGYT
TRBV7-2	ASSLLAGSSGANVLT
TRBV15	ATSRASTRGNNEQF
TRBV7-9	ASSMTGTSNEQY
TRBV5-1	ASADGMNTEAF
TRBV4-2	ASSQDLGAAYEQY
TRBV9	ASSVSAGGSYEQY
TRBV20-1	SAHDPAASTDTQY
TRBV3-1	ASRRLVGGELF
TRBV20-1	SAPPAGTFTEAF
TRBV10-3	ATTIGNTEAF
TRBV7-9	ASSSQEHTQY
TRBV27	ASSWGTGNYEQY
TRBV6-5	ASSYGPAGINEQF
TRBV28	AGGTGGSSYNSPLH
TRBV12-3/TRBV12-4	ASSWSGSSSTDTQY
TRBV5-1	ASSSPPGGGSTEAF
TRBV6-1	ASEGLVYTGELF